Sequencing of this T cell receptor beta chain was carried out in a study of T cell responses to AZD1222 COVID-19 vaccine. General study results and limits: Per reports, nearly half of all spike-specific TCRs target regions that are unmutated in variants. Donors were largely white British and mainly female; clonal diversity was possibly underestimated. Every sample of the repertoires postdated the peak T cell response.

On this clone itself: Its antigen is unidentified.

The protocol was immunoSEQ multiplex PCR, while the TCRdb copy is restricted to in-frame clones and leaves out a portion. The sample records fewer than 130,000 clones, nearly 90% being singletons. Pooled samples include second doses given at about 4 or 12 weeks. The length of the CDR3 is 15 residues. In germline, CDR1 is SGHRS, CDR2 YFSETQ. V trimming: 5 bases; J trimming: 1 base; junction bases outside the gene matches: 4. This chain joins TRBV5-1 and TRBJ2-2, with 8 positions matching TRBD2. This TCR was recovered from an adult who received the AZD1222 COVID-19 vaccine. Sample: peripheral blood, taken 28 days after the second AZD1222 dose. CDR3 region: CASSLAGLNTGELFF. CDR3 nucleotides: TGCGCCAGCAGTCTAGCGGGTTTGAACACCGGGGAGCTGTTTTTT. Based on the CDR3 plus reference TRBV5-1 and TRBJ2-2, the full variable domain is KAGVTQTPRYLIKTRGQQVTLSCSPISGHRSVSWYQQTPGQGLQFLFEYFSETQRNKGNFPGRFSGRQFSNSRSEMNVSTLELGDSALYLCASSLAGLNTGELFFGEGSRLTVL.